This TCR beta chain is from a study of control samples from healthy donors and cancer patients. After removal of 2 bases from V and 5 bases from J, the junction contained 5 bases not matched to a gene. The CDR3 totals 16 residues. Looked up from germline, CDR1 is MNHEY and CDR2 is SMNVEV (reference sequence). Libraries were prepared by immunoSEQ multiplex PCR; TCRdb keeps only in-frame clonotypes and omits some of them. There are 25,000 to 35,000 clones in the sample; 91% occur only once, and less than 15% lies in the top ten. Sample: PBMCs. This sequence joins TRBV27 and TRBJ2-6, with 8 nucleotides matching TRBD1. This TCR came from a man aged 50 to 60 with lung cancer. Here the CDR3 reads CASSLEQGVWANVLTF. Here the CDR3 DNA reads TGTGCCAGCAGTTTAGAACAGGGGGTATGGGCCAACGTCCTGACTTTC.